The clone carrying this TCR beta chain was seen only a few times. Reverse transcription of extracted RNA yielded cDNA, which provided the sequencing template. TCRdb keeps only in-frame clones here, not all; method: immunoSEQ multiplex PCR. There are some 130,000 clones in the sample; roughly 50% occur only once, and more than 15% lies in the top ten. Treatment reported: oral pan-JAK inhibitor, 5-10 mg twice daily. The data originate from a study of CD8+ T cells in alopecia areata. Across the study: Administration of oral tofacitinib to treated patients was at 5 to 10 mg twice daily.

The CDR3 loop spans 13 amino acids. Germline lookup yields CDR1 MNHNS and CDR2 SASEGT. The J segment lost 7 bases and the V segment lost 10 bases, leaving 9 bases of the junction unmatched. This chain joins TRBV6-1 and TRBJ1-3, with 8 nucleotides matching TRBD1. The source material was CD8+ T cells sorted from blood, sampled at week 4, from a patient treated with tofacitinib. This sequence originates from a human donor with alopecia areata. The CDR3 bases are TGTGCCACCATGACAGGGGATCTGAACACCATATATTTT. Translated, it gives CATMTGDLNTIYF.